The TCR beta chain under discussion was sequenced for a study of T cells after posttransplantation cyclophosphamide. The J segment lost 8 bases and the V segment lost 6 bases, leaving 9 bases of the junction unmatched. Per germline, CDR1 SNHLY and CDR2 FYNNEI. The CDR3 length is 15 residues. Treatment was busulfan-fludarabine conditioning, a marrow graft, and cyclophosphamide on days +3 and +4. Points on this clone: Its cognate antigen is unknown.

General study points: After PTCy, TRB diversity resembled that of CNI/methotrexate controls. Blood and skin or GI T cell repertoires showed limited TRB overlap. Later blood repertoires were often dominated by clones from the donor CD8+ memory compartment.

Sequencing used immunoSEQ multiplex PCR; TCRdb keeps in-frame clones, though not all of them. Of 8,500 to 13,000 clones in the sample, roughly 80% were seen once. The chain joins TRBV2 to TRBJ2-2; 10 nucleotides line up with TRBD1. The sequenced sample was PBMCs, obtained after allogeneic stem cell transplant with posttransplant cyclophosphamide. The clonotype originates from a female patient aged 50-60 years who received an allogeneic stem cell transplant from a related donor, was CMV-positive, and had no GVHD. Some T cells may trace back to the graft donor. This CDR3 reads CASRGGQGVSGELFF. The CDR3 coding sequence is TGTGCCAGCAGGGGCGGACAGGGGGTATCTGGGGAGCTGTTTTTT.